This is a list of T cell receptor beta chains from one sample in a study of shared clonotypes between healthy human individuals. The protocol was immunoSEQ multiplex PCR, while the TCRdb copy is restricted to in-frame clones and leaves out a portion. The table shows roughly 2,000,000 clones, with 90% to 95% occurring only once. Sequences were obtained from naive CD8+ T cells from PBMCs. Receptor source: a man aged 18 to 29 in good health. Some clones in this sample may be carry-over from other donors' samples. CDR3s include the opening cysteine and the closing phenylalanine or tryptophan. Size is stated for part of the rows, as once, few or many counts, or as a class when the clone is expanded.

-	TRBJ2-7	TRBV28	CASLPRGSYEQYF
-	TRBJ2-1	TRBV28	CASRPTLIWNEQFF
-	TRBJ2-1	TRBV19	CASASRVQYNEQFF
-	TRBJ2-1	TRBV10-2	CASSAPGQLLNEQFF
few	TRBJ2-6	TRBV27	CASSLRGSGANVLTF
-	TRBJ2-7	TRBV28	CASSFHLEGGKLDYEQYF
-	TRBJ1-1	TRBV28	CASSPGGVNTEAFF
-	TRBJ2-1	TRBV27	CASSILWTRGAYNEQFF
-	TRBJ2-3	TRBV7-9	CASSLALGGSRDTQYF
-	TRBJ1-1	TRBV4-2	CASSPIGTEAFF
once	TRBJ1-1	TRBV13	CASREGGGEAFF
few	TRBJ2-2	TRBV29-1	CSATTGSGELFF
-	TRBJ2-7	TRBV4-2	CASSPVLAGTYEQYF
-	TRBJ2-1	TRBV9	CASSALTGGYNEQFF
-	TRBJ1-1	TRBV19	CASSIRGLRTEAFF
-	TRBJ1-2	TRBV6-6	CASSPGQSDTF
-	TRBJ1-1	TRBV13	CASSSASPNTEAFF
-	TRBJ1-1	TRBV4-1	CASSQSFGLQGARAFF
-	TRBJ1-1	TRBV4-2	CASSLEAGPANTEAFF
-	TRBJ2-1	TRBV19	CASSGTVYNEQFF
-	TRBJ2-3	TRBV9	CASSAGLASSTDTQYF
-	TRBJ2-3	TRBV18	CASSPDTQADTQYF
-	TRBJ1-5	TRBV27	CASSSGRHQPQHF
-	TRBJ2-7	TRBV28	CASSPSRGEQYF
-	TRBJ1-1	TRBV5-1	CASSPTRGATEAFF
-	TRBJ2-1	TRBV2	CASTEGRGSSYNEQFF
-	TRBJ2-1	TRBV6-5	CASSYGALSSYNEQFF
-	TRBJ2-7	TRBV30	CAWTKREMYEQYF